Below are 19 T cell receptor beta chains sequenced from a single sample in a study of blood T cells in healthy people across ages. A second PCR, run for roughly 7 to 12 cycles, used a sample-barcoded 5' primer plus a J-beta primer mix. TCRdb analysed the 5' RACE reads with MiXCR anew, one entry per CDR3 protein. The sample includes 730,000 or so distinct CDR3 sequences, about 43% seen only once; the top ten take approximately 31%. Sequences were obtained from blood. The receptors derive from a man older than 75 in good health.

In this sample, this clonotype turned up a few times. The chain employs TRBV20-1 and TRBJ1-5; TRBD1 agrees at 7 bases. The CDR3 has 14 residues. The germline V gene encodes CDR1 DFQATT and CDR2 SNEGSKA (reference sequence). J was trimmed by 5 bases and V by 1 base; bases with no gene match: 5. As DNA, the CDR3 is TGCAGTGCTAGAGGACAGGGCGCGTATCAGCCCCAGCATTTT. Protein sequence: CSARGQGAYQPQHF.

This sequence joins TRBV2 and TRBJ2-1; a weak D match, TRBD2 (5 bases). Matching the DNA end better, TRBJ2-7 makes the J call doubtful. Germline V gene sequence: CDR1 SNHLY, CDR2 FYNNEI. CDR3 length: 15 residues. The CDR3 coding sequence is TGTGCCAGCAGCCCAAACGGCGGACTTTACAATGAGCAGTACTTC. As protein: CASSPNGGLYNEQYF.

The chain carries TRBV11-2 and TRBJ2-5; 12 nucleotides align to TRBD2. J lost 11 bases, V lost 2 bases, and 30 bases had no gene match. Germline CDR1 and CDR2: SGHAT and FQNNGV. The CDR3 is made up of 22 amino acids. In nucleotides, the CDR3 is TGTGCCAGCAGCTTACCCACTCGGACTAGCGGGACTCGCCTGAATAGTTACAATGAGCAGTACTTC. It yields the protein CASSLPTRTSGTRLNSYNEQYF. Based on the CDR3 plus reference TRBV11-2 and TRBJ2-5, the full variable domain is EAGVAQSPRYKIIEKRQSVAFWCNPISGHATLYWYQQILGQGPKLLIQFQNNGVVDDSQLPKDRFSAERLKGVDSTLKIQPAKLEDSAVYLCASSLPTRTSGTRLNSYNEQYFGPGTRLLVL.

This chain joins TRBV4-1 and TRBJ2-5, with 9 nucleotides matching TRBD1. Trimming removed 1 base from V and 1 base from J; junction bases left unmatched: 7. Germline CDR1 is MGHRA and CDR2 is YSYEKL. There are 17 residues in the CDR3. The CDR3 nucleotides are TGCGCCAGCAGCCAAGCCCTGGGACAGGGCCCCCAAGAGACCCAGTACTTC. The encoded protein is CASSQALGQGPQETQYF.

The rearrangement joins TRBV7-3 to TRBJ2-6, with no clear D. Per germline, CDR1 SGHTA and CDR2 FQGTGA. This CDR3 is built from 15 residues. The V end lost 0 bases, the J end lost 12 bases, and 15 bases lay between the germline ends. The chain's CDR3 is CASSLTISNGRVLTF. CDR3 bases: TGTGCCAGCAGCTTAACAATATCTAACGGCCGCGTCCTGACTTTC.

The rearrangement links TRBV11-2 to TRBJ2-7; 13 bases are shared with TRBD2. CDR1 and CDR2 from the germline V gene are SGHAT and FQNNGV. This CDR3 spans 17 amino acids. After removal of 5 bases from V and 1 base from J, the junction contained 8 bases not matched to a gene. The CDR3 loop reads CASSQGLAGELSYEQYF. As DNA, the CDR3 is TGTGCCAGCAGCCAAGGACTAGCGGGGGAACTATCCTACGAGCAGTACTTC.

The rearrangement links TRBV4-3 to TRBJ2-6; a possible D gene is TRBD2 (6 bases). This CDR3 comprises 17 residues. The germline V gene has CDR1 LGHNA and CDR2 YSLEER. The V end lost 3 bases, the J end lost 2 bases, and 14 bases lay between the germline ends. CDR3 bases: TGCGCCAGCAGCCAGGAGGGTATAGGGACTGGGGCCAACGTCCTGACTTTC. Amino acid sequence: CASSQEGIGTGANVLTF.

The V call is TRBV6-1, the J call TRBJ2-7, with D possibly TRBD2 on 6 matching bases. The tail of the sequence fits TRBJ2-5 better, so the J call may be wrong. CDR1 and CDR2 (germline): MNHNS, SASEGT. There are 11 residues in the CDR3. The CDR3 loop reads CASRGVATQYF. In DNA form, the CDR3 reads TGTGCCAGCCGCGGGGTAGCGACCCAGTACTTC.

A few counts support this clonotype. In DNA form, the CDR3 reads TGCAGTGCTCAGGCGGGGGGACCGGGGAAGACCCAGTACTTC. It specifies CSAQAGGPGKTQYF. V and J are TRBV20-1 and TRBJ2-5, with 8 bases matching TRBD2. This CDR3 has 14 residues. Germline V gene lookup returns CDR1 DFQATT and CDR2 SNEGSKA (reference sequence). V lost 5 bases to trimming and J lost 6 bases; unmatched junction nucleotides: 11.

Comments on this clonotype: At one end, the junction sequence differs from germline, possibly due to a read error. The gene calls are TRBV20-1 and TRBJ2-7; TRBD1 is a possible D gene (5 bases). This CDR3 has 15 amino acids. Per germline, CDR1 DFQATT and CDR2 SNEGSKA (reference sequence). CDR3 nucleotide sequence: TGCGGTGCTAGAGGCCGGACACCACAATCCTACGAGCAGTACTTC. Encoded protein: CGARGRTPQSYEQYF.

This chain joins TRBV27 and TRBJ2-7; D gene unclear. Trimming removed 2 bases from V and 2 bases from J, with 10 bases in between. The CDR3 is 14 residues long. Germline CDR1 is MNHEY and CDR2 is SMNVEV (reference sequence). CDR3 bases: TGTGCCAGCAGTTTAGTTTTCCGGACCTACGAGCAGTACTTC. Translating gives CASSLVFRTYEQYF.

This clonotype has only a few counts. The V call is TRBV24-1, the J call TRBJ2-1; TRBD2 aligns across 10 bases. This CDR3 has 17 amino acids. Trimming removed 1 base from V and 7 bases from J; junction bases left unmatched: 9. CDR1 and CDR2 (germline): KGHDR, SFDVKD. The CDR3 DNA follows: TGTGCCACCAGTGATTTCGGGATAGCGGGAGGTAAAAATGAGCAGTTCTTC. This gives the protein CATSDFGIAGGKNEQFF.

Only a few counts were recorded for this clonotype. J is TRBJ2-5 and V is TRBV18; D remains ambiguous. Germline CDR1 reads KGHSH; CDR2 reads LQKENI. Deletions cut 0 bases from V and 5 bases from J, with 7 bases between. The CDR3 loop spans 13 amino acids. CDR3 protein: CASSPPSMETQYF. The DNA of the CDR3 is TGTGCCAGCTCACCACCGAGTATGGAGACCCAGTACTTC.

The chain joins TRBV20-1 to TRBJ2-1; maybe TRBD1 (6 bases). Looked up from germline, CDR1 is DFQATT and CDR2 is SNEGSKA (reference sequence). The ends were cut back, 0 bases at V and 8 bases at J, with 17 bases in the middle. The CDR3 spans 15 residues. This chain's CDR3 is CSARDVDRSSYEQFF. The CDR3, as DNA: TGCAGTGCTAGAGATGTTGACAGGTCTAGCTATGAGCAGTTCTTC.

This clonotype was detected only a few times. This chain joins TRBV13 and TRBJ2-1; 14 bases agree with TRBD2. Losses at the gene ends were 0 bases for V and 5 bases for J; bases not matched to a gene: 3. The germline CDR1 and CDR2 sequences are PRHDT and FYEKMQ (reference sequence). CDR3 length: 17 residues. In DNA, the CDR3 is TGTGCCAGCAGCTTAGGCAGGACTAGCGGGGGGAACAATGAGCAGTTCTTC. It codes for CASSLGRTSGGNNEQFF.

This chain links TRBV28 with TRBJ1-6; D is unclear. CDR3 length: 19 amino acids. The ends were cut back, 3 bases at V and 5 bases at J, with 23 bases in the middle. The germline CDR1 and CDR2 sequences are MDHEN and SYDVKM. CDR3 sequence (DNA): TGTGCCAGCAGTTTTACAGTGGTGAGCGTACGGACTAATAATTCACCCCTCCACTTT. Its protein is CASSFTVVSVRTNNSPLHF.

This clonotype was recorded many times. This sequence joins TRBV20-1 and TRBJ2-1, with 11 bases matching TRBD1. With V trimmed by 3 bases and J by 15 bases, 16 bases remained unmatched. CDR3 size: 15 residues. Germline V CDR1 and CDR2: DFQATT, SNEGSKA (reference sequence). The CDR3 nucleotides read TGCAGTGCTAGGCCACACGGGGGACAGGGGGATCGGAGGTTCTTC. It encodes CSARPHGGQGDRRFF.

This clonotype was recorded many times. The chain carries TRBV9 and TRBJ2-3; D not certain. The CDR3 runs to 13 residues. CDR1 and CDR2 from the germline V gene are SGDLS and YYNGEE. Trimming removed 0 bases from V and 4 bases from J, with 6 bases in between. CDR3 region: CASSVATPDTQYF. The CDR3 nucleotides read TGTGCCAGCAGCGTAGCTACCCCAGATACGCAGTATTTT.

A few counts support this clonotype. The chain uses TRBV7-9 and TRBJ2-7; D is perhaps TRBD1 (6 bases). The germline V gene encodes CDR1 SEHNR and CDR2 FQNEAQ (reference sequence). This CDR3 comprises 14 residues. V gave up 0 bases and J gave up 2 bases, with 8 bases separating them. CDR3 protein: CASSLARDTYEQYF. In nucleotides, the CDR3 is TGTGCCAGCAGCTTAGCCCGGGACACCTACGAGCAGTACTTC. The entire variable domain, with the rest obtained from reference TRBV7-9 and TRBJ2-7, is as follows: DTGVSQNPRHKITKRGQNVTFRCDPISEHNRLYWYRQTLGQGPEFLTYFQNEAQLEKSRLLSDRFSAERPKGSFSTLEIQRTEQGDSAMYLCASSLARDTYEQYFGPGTRLTVT.